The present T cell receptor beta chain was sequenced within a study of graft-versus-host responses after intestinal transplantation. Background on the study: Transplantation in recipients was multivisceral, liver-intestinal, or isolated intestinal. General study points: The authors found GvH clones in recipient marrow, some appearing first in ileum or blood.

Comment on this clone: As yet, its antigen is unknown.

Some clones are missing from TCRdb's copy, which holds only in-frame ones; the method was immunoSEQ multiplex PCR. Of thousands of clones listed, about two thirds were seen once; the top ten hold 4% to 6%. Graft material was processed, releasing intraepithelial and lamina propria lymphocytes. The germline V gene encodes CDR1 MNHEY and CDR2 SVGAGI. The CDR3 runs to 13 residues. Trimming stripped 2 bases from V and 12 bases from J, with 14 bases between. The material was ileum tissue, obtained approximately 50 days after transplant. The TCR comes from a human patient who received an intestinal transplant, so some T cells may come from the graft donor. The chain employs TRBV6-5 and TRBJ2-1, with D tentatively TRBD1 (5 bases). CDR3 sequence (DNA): TGTGCCAGCAGTTACCAACCGGACAAGGGGCAGTTCTTC. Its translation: CASSYQPDKGQFF.